This T cell receptor beta chain was captured in a study of shared clonotypes between healthy human individuals. Study background: Participating donors consisted of a couple of women and a few men aged 18 to 49.

The V end lost 6 bases, the J end lost 4 bases, and 12 bases lay between the germline ends. The CDR3 consists of 14 residues. CDR1 and CDR2 from the germline V gene are MRHNA and SNTAGT. On this clone: This likely traces to a read error, being one base from a far larger clone.

Replicate PCRs for unsorted PBMC used 300 ng DNA (approximately 31,000 T cell genomes). Sequencing was performed with immunoSEQ multiplex PCR; in TCRdb, only in-frame clones are kept and a portion is missing. The table has around 500,000 clones, around 80% seen once. What was sequenced was PBMCs. The receptor was isolated from a woman between 40 and 55 years old in good health. Some clones in this sample may be carry-over from other donors' samples. The chain combines TRBV6-4 with TRBJ2-2, with D unresolved. The CDR3 bases are TGTGCCAGCAGCACATCGACTGGCACCGGGGAGCTGTTTTTT. It specifies CASSTSTGTGELFF.